This T cell receptor (beta chain) was profiled in a study of blood T cell repertoires in COVID-19. Overall study: Samples came from the United States, Italy and Spain, spanning acute and convalescent COVID-19.

The V and J ends lost 6 bases and 4 bases, in that order; junction bases with no gene match: 5. The CDR3 length is 13 residues. As concerns this clone: The sample has other DNA sequences that encode this CDR3 too.

The table came from immunoSEQ multiplex PCR; TCRdb's copy has only in-frame clones and leaves some out. The sample has about 160,000 clones, about 85% seen once. This receptor was obtained from a human donor with acute or convalescent COVID-19. The donor label of this sample is uncertain. Sequenced material: peripheral blood. The chain combines TRBV12-3 or TRBV12-4 with TRBJ2-5, with TRBD2 identical over 7 bases. CDR3: CASSPTSVETQYF. CDR3 sequence (DNA): TGTGCCAGCAGCCCAACTAGCGTAGAGACCCAGTACTTC.